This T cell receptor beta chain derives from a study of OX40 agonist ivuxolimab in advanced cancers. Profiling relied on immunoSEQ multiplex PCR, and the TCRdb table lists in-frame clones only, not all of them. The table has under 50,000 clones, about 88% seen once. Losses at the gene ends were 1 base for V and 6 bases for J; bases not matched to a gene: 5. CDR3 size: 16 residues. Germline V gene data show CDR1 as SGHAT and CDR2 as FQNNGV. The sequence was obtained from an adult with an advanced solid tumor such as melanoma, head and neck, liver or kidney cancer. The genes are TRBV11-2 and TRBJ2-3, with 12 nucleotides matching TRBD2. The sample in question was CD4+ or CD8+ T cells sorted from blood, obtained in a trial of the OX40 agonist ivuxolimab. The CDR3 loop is CASSLGTSGNWDTQYF. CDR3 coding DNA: TGTGCCAGCAGCTTAGGGACTAGCGGGAATTGGGATACGCAGTATTTT.